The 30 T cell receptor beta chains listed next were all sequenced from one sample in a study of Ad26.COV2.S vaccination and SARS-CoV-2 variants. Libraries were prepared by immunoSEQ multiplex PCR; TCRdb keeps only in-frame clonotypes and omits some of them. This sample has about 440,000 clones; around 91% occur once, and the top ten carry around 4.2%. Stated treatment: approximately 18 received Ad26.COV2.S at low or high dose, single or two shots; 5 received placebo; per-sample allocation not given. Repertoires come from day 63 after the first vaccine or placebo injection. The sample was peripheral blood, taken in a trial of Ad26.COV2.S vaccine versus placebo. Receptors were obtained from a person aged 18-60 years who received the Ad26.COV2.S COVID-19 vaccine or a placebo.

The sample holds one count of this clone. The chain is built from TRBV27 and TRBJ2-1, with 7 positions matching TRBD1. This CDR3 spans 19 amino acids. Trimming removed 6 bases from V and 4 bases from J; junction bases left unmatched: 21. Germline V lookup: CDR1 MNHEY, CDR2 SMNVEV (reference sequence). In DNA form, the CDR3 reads TGTGCCAGCAGCCTACGACAGGGCTGGGTTCCGACCTCTTACAATGAGCAGTTCTTC. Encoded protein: CASSLRQGWVPTSYNEQFF.

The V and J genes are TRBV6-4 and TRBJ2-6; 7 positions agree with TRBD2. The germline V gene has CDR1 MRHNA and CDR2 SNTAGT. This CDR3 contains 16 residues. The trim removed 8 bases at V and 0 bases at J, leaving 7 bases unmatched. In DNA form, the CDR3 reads TGTGCCAGCGCCGAGGGGAGGGGCTCTGGGGCCAACGTCCTGACTTTC. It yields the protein CASAEGRGSGANVLTF.

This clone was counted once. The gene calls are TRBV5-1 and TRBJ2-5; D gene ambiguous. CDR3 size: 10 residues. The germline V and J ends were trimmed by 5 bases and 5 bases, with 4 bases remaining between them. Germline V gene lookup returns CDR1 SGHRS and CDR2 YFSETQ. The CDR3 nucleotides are TGCGCCAGCAGAGGGGAGACCCAGTACTTC. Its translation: CASRGETQYF.

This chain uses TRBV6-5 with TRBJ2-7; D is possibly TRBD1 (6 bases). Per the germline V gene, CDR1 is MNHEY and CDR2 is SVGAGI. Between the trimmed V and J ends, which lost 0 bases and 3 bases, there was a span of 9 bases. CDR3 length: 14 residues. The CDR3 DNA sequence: TGTGCCAGCAGTTACTCGGGACACGACTACGAGCAGTACTTC. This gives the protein CASSYSGHDYEQYF.

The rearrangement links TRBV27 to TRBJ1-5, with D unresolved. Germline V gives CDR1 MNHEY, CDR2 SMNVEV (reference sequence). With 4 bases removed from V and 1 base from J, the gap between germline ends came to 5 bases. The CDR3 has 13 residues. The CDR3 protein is CASSSKSNQPQHF. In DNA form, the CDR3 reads TGTGCCAGCAGTTCCAAAAGCAATCAGCCCCAGCATTTT.

CDR3 protein: CATKEGLQETQYF. The CDR3 DNA follows: TGTGCCACGAAAGAGGGACTGCAAGAGACCCAGTACTTC. J is TRBJ2-5 and V is TRBV19, with a possible D match to TRBD2 (6 bases). V was shortened by 10 bases and J by 2 bases, with 14 bases between the two germline ends. This CDR3 region has 13 residues. Germline V CDR1 and CDR2: LNHDA, SQIVND (reference sequence).

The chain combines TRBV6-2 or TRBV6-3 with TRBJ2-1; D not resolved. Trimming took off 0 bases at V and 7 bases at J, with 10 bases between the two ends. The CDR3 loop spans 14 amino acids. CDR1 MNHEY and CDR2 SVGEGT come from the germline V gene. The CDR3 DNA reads TGTGCCAGCAGTTACTCGAGGTCTGGGAATGAGCAGTTCTTC. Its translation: CASSYSRSGNEQFF.

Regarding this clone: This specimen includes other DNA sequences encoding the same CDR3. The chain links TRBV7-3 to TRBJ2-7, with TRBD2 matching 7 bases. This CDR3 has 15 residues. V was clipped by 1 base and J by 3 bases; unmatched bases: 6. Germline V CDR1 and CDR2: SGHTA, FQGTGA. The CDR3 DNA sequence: TGTGCCAGCAGCTTAAGGGCTAGCGGTATCTACGAGCAGTACTTC. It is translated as CASSLRASGIYEQYF.

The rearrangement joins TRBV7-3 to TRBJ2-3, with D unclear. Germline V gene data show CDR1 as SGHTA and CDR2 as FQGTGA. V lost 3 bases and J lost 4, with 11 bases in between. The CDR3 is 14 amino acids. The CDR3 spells CASSFRQNSDTQYF. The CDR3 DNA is TGTGCCAGCAGCTTCCGACAAAACTCAGATACGCAGTATTTT. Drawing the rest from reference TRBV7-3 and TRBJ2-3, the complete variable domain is GAGVSQTPSNKVTEKGKYVELRCDPISGHTALYWYRQSLGQGPEFLIYFQGTGAADDSGLPNDRFFAVRPEGSVSTLKIQRTERGDSAVYLCASSFRQNSDTQYFGPGTRLTVL.

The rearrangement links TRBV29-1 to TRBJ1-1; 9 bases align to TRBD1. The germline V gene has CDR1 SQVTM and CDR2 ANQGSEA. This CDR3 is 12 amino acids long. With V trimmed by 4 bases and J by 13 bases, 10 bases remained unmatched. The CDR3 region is CSVGRRDRAFFF. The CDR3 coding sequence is TGCAGCGTTGGGCGCCGGGACAGGGCCTTTTTCTTT.

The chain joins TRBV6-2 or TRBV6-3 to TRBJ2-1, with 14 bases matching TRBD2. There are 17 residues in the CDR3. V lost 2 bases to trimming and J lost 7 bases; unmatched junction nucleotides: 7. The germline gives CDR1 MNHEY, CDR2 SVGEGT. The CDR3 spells CASSYRGLAGVANEQFF. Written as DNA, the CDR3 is TGTGCCAGCAGTTACCGGGGACTAGCGGGAGTAGCAAATGAGCAGTTCTTC.

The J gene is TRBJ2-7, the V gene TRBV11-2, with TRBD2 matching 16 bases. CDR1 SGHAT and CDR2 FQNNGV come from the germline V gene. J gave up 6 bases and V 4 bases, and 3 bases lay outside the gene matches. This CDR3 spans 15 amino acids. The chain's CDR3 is CASSSGTSGGVEQYF. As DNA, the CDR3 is TGTGCCAGCAGCTCCGGGACTAGCGGGGGGGTCGAGCAGTACTTC.

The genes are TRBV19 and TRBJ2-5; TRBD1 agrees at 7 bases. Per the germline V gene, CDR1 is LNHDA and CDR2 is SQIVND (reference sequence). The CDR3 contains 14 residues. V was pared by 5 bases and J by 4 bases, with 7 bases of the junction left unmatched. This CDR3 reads CASSPDRARETQYF. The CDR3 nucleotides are TGTGCCAGTAGTCCTGACAGGGCTCGAGAGACCCAGTACTTC.

The CDR3 nucleotides are TGTGCCAGCAGCAAAGCAGCAGGGGGCCGGTGCGAGCAGTACTTC. Protein product: CASSKAAGGRCEQYF. The rearrangement links TRBV21-1 to TRBJ2-7; the table calls TRBD1, which could not be checked here. TRBV21-1 is designated a pseudogene. CDR3 length: 15 residues.

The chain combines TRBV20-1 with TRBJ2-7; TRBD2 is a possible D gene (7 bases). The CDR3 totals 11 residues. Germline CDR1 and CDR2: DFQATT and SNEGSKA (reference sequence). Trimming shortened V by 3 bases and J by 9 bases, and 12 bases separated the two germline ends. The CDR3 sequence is CSASQGRGQYF. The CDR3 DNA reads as TGCAGTGCTAGCCAGGGGAGGGGGCAGTACTTC.

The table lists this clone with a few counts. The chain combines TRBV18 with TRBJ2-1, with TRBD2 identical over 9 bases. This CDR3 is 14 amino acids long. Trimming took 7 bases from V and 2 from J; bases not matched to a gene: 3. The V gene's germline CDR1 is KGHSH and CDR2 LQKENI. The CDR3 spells CASLGLATYNEQFF. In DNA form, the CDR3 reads TGTGCCAGCTTGGGACTAGCCACCTACAATGAGCAGTTCTTC.

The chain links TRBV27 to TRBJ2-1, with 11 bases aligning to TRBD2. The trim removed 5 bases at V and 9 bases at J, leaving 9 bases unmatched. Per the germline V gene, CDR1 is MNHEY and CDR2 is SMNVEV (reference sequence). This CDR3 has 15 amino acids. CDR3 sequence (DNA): TGTGCCAGCAGTCCCCCGGGACTAGCGGTTGGTGAGCAGTTCTTC. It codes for CASSPPGLAVGEQFF.

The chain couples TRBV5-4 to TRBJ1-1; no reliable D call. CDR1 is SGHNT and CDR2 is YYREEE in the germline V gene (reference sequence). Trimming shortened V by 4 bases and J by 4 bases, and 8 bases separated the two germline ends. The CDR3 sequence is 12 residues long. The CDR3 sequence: CASSRSVTEAFF. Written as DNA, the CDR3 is TGTGCCAGCAGCCGGAGTGTCACTGAAGCTTTCTTT.

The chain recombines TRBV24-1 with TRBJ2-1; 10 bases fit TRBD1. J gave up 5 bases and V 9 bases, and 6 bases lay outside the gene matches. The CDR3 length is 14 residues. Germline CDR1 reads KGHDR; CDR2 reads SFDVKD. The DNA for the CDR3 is TGTGCCACCGCGGACAGGGGGACGAACAATGAGCAGTTCTTC. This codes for CATADRGTNNEQFF.

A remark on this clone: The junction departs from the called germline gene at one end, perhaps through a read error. The CDR3 region is CTSSQGKSGISYEQYF. In DNA form, the CDR3 reads TGCACCAGCAGCCAAGGGAAAAGCGGGATCTCCTACGAGCAGTACTTC. The chain combines TRBV4-3 with TRBJ2-7, with TRBD2 identical over 7 bases. Germline values: CDR1 LGHNA, CDR2 YSLEER. This CDR3 is built from 16 residues.

In DNA form, the CDR3 reads TGTGCCATCAGTGACTCCCCCGCTCACAGCGAAATCTCCTACGAGCAGTACTTC. It is translated as CAISDSPAHSEISYEQYF. The chain is built from TRBV10-3 and TRBJ2-7, with unresolved D. The CDR3 is 18 residues long. Between the trimmed V and J ends, which lost 3 bases and 0 bases, there was a span of 21 bases. The germline V gene has CDR1 ENHRY and CDR2 SYGVKD.

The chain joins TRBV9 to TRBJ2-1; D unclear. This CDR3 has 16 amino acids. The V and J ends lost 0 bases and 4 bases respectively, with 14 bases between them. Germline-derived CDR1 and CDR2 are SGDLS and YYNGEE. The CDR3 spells CASSVGKPRQYNEQFF. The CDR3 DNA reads TGTGCCAGCAGCGTAGGAAAGCCCCGACAATACAATGAGCAGTTCTTC.

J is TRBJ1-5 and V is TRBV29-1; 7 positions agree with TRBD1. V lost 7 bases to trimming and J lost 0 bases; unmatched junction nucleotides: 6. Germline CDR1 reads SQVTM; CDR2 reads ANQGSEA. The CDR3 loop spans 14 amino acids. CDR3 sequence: CSARTGASNQPQHF. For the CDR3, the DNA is TGCAGCGCCCGAACAGGGGCTAGCAATCAGCCCCAGCATTTT.

CDR3 protein: CASSPDTGFSEAFF. The CDR3 nucleotides are TGTGCCAGTAGCCCAGATACAGGGTTTAGTGAAGCTTTCTTT. This chain connects TRBV19 to TRBJ1-1, with TRBD1 as a possible D gene (6 bases). V dropped 6 bases and J dropped 7 bases, with 18 bases sitting between them. This CDR3 has 14 residues. Germline loops: CDR1 LNHDA, CDR2 SQIVND (reference sequence).

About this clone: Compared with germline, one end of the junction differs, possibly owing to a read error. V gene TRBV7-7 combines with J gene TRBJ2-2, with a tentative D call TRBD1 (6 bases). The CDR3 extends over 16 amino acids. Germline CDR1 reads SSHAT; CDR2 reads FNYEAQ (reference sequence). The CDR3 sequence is CASSLQGTANTGELFF. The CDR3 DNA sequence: TGTGCTAGCAGCTTACAGGGTACCGCGAACACCGGGGAGCTGTTTTTT.

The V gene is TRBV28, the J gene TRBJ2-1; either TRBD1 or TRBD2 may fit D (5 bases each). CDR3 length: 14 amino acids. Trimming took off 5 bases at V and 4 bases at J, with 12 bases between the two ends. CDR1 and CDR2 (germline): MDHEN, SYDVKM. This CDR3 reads CASSQGDDYNEQFF. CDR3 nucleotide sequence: TGTGCCAGCAGTCAGGGAGACGATTACAATGAGCAGTTCTTC. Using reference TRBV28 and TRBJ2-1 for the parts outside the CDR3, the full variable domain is DVKVTQSSRYLVKRTGEKVFLECVQDMDHENMFWYRQDPGLGLRLIYFSYDVKMKEKGDIPEGYSVSREKKERFSLILESASTNQTSMYLCASSQGDDYNEQFFGPGTRLTVL.

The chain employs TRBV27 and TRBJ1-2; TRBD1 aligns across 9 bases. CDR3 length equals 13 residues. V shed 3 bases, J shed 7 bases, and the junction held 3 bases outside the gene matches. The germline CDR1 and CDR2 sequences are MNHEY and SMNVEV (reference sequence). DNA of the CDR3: TGTGCCAGCAGTTTCGGACAGGGGTTTGGCTACACCTTC. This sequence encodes CASSFGQGFGYTF.

The CDR3 DNA is TGTGCCAGCAGTGGGGGGGGACAGGGGAGAGCCTACGAGCAGTACTTC. Protein sequence: CASSGGGQGRAYEQYF. The gene calls are TRBV28 and TRBJ2-7; the match to TRBD1 covers 10 bases. CDR3 length: 16 residues. The germline CDR1 and CDR2 sequences are MDHEN and SYDVKM. The J segment lost 2 bases and the V segment lost 5 bases, leaving 9 bases of the junction unmatched.

DNA of the CDR3: TGTGCCAGCAGTTACTCGGGGCGTTCACCCCTCCACTTT. Encoded protein: CASSYSGRSPLHF. The gene calls are TRBV6-2 or TRBV6-3 and TRBJ1-6, with D possibly TRBD1 on 5 matching bases. The CDR3 is made up of 13 amino acids. The V and J ends lost 0 bases and 9 bases respectively, with 6 bases between them. Germline loops: CDR1 MNHEY, CDR2 SVGEGT.

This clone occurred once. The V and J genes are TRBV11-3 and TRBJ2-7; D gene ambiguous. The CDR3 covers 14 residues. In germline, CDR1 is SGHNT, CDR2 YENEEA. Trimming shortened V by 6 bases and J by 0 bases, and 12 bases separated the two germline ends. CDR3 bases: TGTGCCAGCAGTCCCCGCGGCCGCTCCTACGAGCAGTACTTC. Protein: CASSPRGRSYEQYF.